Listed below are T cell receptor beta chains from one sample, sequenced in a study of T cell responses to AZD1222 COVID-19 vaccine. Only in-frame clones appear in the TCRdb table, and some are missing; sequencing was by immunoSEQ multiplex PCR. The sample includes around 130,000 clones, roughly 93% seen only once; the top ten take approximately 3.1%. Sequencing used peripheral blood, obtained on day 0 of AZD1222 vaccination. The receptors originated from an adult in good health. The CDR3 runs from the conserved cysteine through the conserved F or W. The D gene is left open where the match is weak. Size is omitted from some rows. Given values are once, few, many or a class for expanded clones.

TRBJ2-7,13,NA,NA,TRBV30,CAWSVAQGYEQYF,TGTGCCTGGAGTGTAGCACAGGGCTACGAGCAGTACTTC
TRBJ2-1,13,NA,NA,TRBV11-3,CASSLYGGHEQFF,TGTGCCAGCAGCTTATACGGGGGCCATGAGCAGTTCTTC
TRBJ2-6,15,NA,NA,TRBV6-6,CASSYSTVGANVLTF,TGTGCCAGCAGTTACTCTACAGTGGGGGCCAACGTCCTGACTTTC
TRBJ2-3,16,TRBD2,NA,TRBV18,CASSPTTSGSSDTQYF,TGTGCCAGCTCACCTACCACTAGCGGGAGTTCAGATACGCAGTATTTT
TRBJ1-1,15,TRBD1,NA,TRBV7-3,CASSLSPGTGEEAFF,TGTGCCAGCAGCTTAAGCCCCGGGACAGGAGAAGAAGCTTTCTTT
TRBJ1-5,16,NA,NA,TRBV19,CASSTRLDSRNQPQHF,TGTGCCAGTAGTACCCGACTGGACAGCCGAAATCAGCCCCAGCATTTT
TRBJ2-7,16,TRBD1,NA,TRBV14,CASSQGSQGDAYEQYF,TGTGCCAGCAGCCAAGGGTCCCAGGGGGACGCCTACGAGCAGTACTTC
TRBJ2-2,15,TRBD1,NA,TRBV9,CASSTKDRDTGELFF,TGTGCCAGCAGCACAAAAGACAGGGACACCGGGGAGCTGTTTTTT
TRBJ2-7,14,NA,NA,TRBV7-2,CASTSWAGSNEQYF,TGTGCCAGCACCTCATGGGCGGGAAGCAACGAGCAGTACTTC
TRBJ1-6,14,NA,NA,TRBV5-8,CASIPGGGYSPLHF,TGTGCCAGCATCCCTGGGGGGGGTTATTCACCCCTCCACTTT
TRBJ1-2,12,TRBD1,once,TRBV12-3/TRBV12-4,CASSLRQGGYTF,TGTGCCAGCAGCTTAAGACAGGGTGGCTACACCTTC
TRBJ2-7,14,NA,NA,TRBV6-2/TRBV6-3,CASSYSPVSCEQYF,TGTGCCAGCAGTTACTCGCCAGTCTCCTGCGAGCAGTACTTC
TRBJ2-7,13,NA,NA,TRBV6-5,CASRNLQSYEQYF,TGTGCCAGCAGGAACCTTCAGTCCTACGAGCAGTACTTC
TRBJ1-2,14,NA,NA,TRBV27,CASSLKGSSYGYTF,TGTGCCAGCAGCTTAAAGGGCAGCTCTTATGGCTACACCTTC
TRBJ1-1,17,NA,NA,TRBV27,CASSSRTTPTMNTEAFF,TGTGCCAGCAGCTCCAGGACTACCCCGACGATGAACACTGAAGCTTTCTTT
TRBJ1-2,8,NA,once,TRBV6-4,CASSLGRF,TGTGCCAGCAGTCTGGGACGCTTC
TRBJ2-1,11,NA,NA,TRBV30,CAGDSYNEQFF,TGTGCCGGGGACTCCTACAATGAGCAGTTCTTC
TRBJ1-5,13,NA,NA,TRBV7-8,CASSATGNQPQHF,TGTGCCAGCAGCGCTACAGGGAATCAGCCCCAGCATTTT
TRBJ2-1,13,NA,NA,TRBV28,CASRVQSYNEQFF,TGTGCCAGCCGGGTGCAGTCCTACAATGAGCAGTTCTTC
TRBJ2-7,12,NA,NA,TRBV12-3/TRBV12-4,CASSYGRGEQYF,TGTGCCAGCAGTTACGGGCGGGGAGAGCAGTACTTC
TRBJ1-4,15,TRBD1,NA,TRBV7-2,CASSLVVGQDEKLFF,TGTGCCAGCAGCTTAGTCGTGGGACAGGATGAAAAACTGTTTTTT
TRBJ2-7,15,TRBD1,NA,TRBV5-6,CASSLEGTVHYEQYF,TGTGCCAGCAGCTTGGAAGGGACAGTTCACTACGAGCAGTACTTC
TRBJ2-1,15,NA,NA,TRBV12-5,CASGLVRGRDNEQFF,TGTGCTAGTGGTTTGGTACGGGGCAGGGACAATGAGCAGTTCTTC
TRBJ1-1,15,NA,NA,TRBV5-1,CASSLADTTNTEAFF,TGCGCCAGCAGCTTGGCGGATACTACGAACACTGAAGCTTTCTTT
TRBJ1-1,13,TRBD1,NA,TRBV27,CASRGGGGTEAFF,TGTGCCAGCAGGGGAGGGGGCGGCACTGAAGCTTTCTTT
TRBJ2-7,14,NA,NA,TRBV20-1,CSASAFASSYEQYF,TGCAGTGCTAGTGCGTTCGCTAGCTCCTACGAGCAGTACTTC